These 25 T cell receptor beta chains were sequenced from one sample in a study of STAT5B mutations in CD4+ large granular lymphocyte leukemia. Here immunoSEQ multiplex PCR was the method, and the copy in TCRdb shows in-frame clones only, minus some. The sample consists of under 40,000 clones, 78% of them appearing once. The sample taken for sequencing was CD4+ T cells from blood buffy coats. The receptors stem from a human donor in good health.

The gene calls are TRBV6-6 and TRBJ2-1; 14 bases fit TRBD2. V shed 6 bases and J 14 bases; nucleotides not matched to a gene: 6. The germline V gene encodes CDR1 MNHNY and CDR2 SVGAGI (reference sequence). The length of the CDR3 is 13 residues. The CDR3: CASSWTSGGPKFF. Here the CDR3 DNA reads TGTGCCAGCAGCTGGACTAGCGGGGGGCCCAAGTTCTTC.

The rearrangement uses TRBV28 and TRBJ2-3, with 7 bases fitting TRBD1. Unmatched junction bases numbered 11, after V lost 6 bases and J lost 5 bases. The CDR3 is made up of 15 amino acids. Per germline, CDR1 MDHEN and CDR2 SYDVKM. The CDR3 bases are TGTGCCAGCAGGACACAGGGGCCCATAGAAGATACGCAGTATTTT. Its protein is CASRTQGPIEDTQYF. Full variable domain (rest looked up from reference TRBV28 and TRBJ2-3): DVKVTQSSRYLVKRTGEKVFLECVQDMDHENMFWYRQDPGLGLRLIYFSYDVKMKEKGDIPEGYSVSREKKERFSLILESASTNQTSMYLCASRTQGPIEDTQYFGPGTRLTVL.

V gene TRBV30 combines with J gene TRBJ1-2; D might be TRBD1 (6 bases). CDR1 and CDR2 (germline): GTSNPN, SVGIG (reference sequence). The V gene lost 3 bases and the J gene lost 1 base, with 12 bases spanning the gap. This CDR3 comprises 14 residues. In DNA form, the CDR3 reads TGTGCCTGGAGGGCAAAGGGGGGTAACTATGGCTACACCTTC. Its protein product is CAWRAKGGNYGYTF.

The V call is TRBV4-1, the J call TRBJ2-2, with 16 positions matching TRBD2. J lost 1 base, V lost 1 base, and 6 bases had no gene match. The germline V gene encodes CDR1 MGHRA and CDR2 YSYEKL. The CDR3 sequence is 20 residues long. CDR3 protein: CASSQGPGLAGGRNTGELFF. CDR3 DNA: TGCGCCAGCAGCCAAGGCCCGGGACTAGCGGGAGGGAGGAACACCGGGGAGCTGTTTTTT.

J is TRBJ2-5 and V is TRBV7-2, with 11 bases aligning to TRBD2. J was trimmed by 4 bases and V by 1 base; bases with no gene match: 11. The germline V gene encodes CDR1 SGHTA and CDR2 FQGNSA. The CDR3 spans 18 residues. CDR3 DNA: TGTGCCAGCAGCTTAGGTCGCCTAGCGGGGGGTCTGGGAGAGACCCAGTACTTC. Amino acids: CASSLGRLAGGLGETQYF.

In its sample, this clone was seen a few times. The CDR3 region has the DNA TGTGCCAGCGGGGGGAACCTAGGGTTAGTCTACGAGCAGTACTTC. Translating gives CASGGNLGLVYEQYF. The gene calls are TRBV2 and TRBJ2-7; a possible D gene is TRBD2 (6 bases). The V and J ends lost 8 bases and 3 bases respectively, with 20 bases between them. Germline V lookup: CDR1 SNHLY, CDR2 FYNNEI. The CDR3 sequence is 15 residues long.

The CDR3 protein is CASSFWSRPKANEKLFF. CDR3 DNA: TGTGCCAGCAGCTTCTGGTCCCGGCCAAAAGCTAATGAAAAACTGTTTTTT. The J gene is TRBJ1-4, the V gene TRBV5-6, with D unclear. This CDR3 comprises 17 residues. The V end lost 2 bases, the J end lost 3 bases, and 17 bases lay between the germline ends. The germline V gene encodes CDR1 SGHDT and CDR2 YYEEEE.

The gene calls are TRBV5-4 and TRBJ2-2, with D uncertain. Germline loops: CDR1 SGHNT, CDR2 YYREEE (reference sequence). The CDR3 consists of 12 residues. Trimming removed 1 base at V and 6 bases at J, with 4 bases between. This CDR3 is CASSLLAGELFF. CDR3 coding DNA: TGTGCCAGCAGCTTGCTGGCCGGGGAGCTGTTTTTT.

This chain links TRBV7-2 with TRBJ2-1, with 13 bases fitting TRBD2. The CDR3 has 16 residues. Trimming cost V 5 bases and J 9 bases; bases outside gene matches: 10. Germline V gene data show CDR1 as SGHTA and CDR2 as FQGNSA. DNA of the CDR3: TGTGCCAGCAGCCACGGACTAGCGGGGGCGGGGGGTGAGCAGTTCTTC. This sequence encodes CASSHGLAGAGGEQFF.

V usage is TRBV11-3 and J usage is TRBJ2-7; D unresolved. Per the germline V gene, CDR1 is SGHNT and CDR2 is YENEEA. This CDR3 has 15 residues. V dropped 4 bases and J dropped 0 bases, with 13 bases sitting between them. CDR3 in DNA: TGTGCCAGCAGCTACATTCCGGTCCCCTCCTACGAGCAGTACTTC. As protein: CASSYIPVPSYEQYF.

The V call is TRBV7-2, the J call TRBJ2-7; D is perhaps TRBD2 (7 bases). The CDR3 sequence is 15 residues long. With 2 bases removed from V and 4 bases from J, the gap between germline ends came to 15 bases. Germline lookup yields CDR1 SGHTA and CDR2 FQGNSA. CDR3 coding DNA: TGTGCCAGCAGCTTACGGGGGGCCCTCAGTTACGAGCAGTACTTC. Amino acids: CASSLRGALSYEQYF.

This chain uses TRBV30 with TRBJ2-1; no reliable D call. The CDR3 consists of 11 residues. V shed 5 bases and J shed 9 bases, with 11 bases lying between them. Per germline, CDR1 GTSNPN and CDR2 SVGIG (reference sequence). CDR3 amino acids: CAWSLWGEQFF. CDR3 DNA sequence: TGTGCCTGGTCCCTCTGGGGTGAGCAGTTCTTC.

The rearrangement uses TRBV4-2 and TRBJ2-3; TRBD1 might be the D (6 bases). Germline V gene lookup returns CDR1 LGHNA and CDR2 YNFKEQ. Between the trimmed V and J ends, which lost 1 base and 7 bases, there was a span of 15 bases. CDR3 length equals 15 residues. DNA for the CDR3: TGTGCCAGCAGCCAAGGACAGGTCCCATTTAATACGCAGTATTTT. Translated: CASSQGQVPFNTQYF.

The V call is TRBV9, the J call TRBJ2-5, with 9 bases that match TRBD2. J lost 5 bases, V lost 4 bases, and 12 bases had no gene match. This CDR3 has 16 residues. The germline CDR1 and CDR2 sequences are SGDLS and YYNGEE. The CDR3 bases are TGTGCCAGCAGCCCGAGTGGCGGGGGGGCCTGGGAGACCCAGTACTTC. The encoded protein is CASSPSGGGAWETQYF.

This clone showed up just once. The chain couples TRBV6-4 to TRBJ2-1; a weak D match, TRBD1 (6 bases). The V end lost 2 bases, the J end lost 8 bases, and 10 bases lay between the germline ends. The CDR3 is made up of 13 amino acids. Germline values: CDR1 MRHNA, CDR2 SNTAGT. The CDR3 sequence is CASSDERGYEQFF. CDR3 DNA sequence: TGTGCCAGCAGTGACGAGAGGGGGTATGAGCAGTTCTTC.

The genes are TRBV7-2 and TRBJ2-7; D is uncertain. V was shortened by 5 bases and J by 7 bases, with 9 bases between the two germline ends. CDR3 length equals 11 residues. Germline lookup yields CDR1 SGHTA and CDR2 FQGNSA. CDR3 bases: TGTGCCAGCAGCCCCGCTTTTGAGCAGTACTTC. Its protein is CASSPAFEQYF.

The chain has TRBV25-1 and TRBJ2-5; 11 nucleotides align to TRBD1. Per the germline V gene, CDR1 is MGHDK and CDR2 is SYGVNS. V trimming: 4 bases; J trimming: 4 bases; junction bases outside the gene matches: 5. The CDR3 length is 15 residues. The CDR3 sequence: CASSGTGGQRETQYF. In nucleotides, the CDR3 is TGTGCCAGCAGTGGGACAGGGGGCCAACGAGAGACCCAGTACTTC. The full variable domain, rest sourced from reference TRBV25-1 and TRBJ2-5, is EADIYQTPRYLVIGTGKKITLECSQTMGHDKMYWYQQDPGMELHLIHYSYGVNSTEKGDLSSESTVSRIRTEHFPLTLESARPSHTSQYLCASSGTGGQRETQYFGPGTRLLVL.

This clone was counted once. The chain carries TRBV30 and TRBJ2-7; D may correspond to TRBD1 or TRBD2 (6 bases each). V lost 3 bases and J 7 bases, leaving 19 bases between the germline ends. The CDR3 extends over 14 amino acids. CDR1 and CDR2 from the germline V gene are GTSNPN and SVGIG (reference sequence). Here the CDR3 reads CAWRLKSRGAEQYF. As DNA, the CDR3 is TGTGCCTGGAGGTTAAAGTCTAGGGGGGCAGAGCAGTACTTC.

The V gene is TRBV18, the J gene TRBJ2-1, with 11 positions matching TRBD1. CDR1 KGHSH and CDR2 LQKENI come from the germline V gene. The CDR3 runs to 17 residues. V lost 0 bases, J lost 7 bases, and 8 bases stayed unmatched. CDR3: CASSPPVGGTGGNEQFF. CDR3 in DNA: TGTGCCAGCTCACCACCGGTCGGCGGGACAGGGGGGAATGAGCAGTTCTTC. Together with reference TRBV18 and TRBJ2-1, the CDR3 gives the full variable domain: NAGVMQNPRHLVRRRGQEARLRCSPMKGHSHVYWYRQLPEEGLKFMVYLQKENIIDESGMPKERFSAEFPKEGPSILRIQQVVRGDSAAYFCASSPPVGGTGGNEQFFGPGTRLTVL.

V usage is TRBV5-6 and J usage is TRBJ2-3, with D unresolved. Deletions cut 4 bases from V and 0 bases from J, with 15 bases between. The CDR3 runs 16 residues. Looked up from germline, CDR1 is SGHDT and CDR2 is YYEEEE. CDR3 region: CASSSPASPSTDTQYF. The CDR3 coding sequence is TGTGCCAGCAGCAGTCCCGCCAGTCCTAGCACAGATACGCAGTATTTT.

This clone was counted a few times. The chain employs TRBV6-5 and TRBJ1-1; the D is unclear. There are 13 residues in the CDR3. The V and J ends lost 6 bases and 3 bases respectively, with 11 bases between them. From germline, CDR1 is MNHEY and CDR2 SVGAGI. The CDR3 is CASRSEGHTEAFF. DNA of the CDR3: TGTGCCAGCAGGTCCGAGGGCCACACTGAAGCTTTCTTT.

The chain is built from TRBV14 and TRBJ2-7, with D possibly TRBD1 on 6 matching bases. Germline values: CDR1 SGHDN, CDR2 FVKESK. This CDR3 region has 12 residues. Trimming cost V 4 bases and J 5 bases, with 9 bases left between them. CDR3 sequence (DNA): TGTGCCAGCAGCCTACAGGGCCACGAGCAGTACTTC. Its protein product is CASSLQGHEQYF.

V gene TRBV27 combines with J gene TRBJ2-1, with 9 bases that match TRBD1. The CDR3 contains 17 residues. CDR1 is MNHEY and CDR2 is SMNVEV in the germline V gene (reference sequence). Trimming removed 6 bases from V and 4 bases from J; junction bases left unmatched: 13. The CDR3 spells CASSSRLQGAQYNEQFF. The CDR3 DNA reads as TGTGCCAGCAGCTCTCGCCTACAGGGGGCGCAATACAATGAGCAGTTCTTC.

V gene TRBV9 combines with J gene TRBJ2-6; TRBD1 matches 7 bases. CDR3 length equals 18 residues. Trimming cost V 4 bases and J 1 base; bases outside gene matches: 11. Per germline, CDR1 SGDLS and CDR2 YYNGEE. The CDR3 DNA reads TGTGCCAGCAGCCTCCAAGGGACAGCGAGTTCTGGGGCCAACGTCCTGACTTTC. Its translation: CASSLQGTASSGANVLTF.

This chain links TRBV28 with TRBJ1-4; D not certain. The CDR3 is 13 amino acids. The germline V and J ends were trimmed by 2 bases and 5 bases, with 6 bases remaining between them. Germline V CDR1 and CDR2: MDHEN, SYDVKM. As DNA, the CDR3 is TGTGCCAGCAGTTTACCTGGGAATGAAAAACTGTTTTTT. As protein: CASSLPGNEKLFF. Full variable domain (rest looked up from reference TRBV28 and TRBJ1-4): DVKVTQSSRYLVKRTGEKVFLECVQDMDHENMFWYRQDPGLGLRLIYFSYDVKMKEKGDIPEGYSVSREKKERFSLILESASTNQTSMYLCASSLPGNEKLFFGSGTQLSVL.